This TCR beta chain was documented in a study of regulatory dendritic cells for organ transplantation. Looking at the study overall: Regulatory dendritic cells came from monocytes given vitamin D3 and IL-10.

Worth noting for this clone: Its antigen remains unidentified.

Sorted T cells were CFSE-labeled and cultured 5 days with allogeneic regulatory or mature dendritic cells at 1:10. Deletions cut 6 bases from V and 2 bases from J, with 14 bases between. The germline V gene encodes CDR1 LGHNA and CDR2 YSLEER. This CDR3 comprises 14 residues. TCRdb keeps only in-frame clones here, not all; method: immunoSEQ multiplex PCR. Of about 21,000 clones detected, about 85% appear once; the ten largest clones hold approximately 0.25%. The source material was naive CD4+ T cells from blood cultured with dendritic cells. As to subset: CD45RA+ naive T cells. This TCR came from a human donor in good health. The rearrangement uses TRBV4-3 and TRBJ2-7, with D tentatively TRBD1 or TRBD2 (6 bases each). CDR3 nucleotides: TGCGCCAGCAGTTCCCAGAGGGGGGCCTACGAGCAGTACTTC. Translation: CASSSQRGAYEQYF.